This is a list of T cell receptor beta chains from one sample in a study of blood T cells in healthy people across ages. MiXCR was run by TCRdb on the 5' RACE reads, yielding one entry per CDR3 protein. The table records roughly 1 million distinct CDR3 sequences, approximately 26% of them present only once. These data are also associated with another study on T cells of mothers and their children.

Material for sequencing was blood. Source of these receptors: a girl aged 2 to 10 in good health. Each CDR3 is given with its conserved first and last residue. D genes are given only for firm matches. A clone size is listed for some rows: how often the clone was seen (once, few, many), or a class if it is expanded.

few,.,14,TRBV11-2,CASSAPQVWETQYF
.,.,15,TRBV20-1,CSARERQAGHYEQYF
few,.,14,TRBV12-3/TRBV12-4,CASSRTPEDYGYTF
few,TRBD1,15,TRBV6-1,CASRTGRGQGSEQYF
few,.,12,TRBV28,CASGPHGYGYTF
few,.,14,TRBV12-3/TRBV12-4,CASSLVYRSNTIYF
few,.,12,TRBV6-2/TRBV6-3,CASSYFGYEQYF
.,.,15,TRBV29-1,CSVEDPGSRRNEQFF
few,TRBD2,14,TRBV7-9,CASSLVLAVETQYF
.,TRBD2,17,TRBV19,CASSIVLLTSGSDEQFF
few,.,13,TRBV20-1,CSAWVLNSYEQYF
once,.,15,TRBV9,CASSVDWTVSYEQYF
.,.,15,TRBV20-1,CSARSDGDLGDEQFF
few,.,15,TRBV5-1,CASSSGLTLADTQYF
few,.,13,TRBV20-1,CSAPNPGYTEAFF
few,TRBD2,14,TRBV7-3,CASRLAGEVGELFF
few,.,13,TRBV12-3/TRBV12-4,CASILDGAYEQYF
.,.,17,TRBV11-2,CASSSAAGGAGSNEQFF